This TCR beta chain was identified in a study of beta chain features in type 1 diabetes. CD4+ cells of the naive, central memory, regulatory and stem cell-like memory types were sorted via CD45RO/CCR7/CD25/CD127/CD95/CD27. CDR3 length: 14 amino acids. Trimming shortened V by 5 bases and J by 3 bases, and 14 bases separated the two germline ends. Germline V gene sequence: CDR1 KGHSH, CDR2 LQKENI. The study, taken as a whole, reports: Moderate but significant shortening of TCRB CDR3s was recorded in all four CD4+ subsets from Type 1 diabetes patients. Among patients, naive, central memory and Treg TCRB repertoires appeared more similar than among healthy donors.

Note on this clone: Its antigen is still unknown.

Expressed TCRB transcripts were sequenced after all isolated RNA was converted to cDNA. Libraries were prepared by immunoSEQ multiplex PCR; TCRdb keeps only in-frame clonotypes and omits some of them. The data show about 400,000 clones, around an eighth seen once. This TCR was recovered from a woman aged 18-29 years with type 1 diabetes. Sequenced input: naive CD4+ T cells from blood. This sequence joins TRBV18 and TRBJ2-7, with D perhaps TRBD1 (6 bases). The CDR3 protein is CASSSTRGIYEQYF. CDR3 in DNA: TGTGCCAGCTCATCCACCAGGGGAATCTACGAGCAGTACTTC.